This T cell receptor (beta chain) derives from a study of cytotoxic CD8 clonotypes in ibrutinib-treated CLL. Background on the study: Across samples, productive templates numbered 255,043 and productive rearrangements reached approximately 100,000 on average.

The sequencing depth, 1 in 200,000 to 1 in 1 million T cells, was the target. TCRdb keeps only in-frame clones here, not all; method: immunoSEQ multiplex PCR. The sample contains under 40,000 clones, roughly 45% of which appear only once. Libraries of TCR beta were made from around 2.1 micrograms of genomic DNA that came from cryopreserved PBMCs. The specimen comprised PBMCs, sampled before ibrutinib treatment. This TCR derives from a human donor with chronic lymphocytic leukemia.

CDR3 DNA sequence: TGCGCCAGCAGCTTGGACGTTGAGGGGTGGGCGGGCACTGAAGCTTTCTTT. Encoded protein: CASSLDVEGWAGTEAFF. The chain employs TRBV5-1 and TRBJ1-1; D might be TRBD1 (5 bases). V was cut by 0 bases and J by 4 bases, with 19 bases left in between. CDR3 length: 17 residues. Germline CDR1 reads SGHRS; CDR2 reads YFSETQ. Using reference TRBV5-1 and TRBJ1-1 for the parts outside the CDR3, the full variable domain is KAGVTQTPRYLIKTRGQQVTLSCSPISGHRSVSWYQQTPGQGLQFLFEYFSETQRNKGNFPGRFSGRQFSNSRSEMNVSTLELGDSALYLCASSLDVEGWAGTEAFFGQGTRLTVV.